What follows describes a single TCR beta chain. This entry comes from a study of blood T cell repertoires in COVID-19. Libraries were prepared by immunoSEQ multiplex PCR; TCRdb keeps only in-frame clonotypes and omits some of them. The table lists about 370,000 clones, around nine tenths of them singletons. Cohort assignment relied on participant-reported clinical history. Trimming stripped 7 bases from V and 2 bases from J, with 5 bases between. CDR3 length: 12 amino acids. Sequenced material: PBMCs or T cells enriched from blood (not recorded which). The chain recombines TRBV12-3 or TRBV12-4 with TRBJ2-2; D is uncertain. The clonotype comes from a woman in her thirties who had recovered from COVID-19. CDR3 bases: TGTGCCAGCATGTATAACACCGGGGAGCTGTTTTTT. Its translation: CASMYNTGELFF.